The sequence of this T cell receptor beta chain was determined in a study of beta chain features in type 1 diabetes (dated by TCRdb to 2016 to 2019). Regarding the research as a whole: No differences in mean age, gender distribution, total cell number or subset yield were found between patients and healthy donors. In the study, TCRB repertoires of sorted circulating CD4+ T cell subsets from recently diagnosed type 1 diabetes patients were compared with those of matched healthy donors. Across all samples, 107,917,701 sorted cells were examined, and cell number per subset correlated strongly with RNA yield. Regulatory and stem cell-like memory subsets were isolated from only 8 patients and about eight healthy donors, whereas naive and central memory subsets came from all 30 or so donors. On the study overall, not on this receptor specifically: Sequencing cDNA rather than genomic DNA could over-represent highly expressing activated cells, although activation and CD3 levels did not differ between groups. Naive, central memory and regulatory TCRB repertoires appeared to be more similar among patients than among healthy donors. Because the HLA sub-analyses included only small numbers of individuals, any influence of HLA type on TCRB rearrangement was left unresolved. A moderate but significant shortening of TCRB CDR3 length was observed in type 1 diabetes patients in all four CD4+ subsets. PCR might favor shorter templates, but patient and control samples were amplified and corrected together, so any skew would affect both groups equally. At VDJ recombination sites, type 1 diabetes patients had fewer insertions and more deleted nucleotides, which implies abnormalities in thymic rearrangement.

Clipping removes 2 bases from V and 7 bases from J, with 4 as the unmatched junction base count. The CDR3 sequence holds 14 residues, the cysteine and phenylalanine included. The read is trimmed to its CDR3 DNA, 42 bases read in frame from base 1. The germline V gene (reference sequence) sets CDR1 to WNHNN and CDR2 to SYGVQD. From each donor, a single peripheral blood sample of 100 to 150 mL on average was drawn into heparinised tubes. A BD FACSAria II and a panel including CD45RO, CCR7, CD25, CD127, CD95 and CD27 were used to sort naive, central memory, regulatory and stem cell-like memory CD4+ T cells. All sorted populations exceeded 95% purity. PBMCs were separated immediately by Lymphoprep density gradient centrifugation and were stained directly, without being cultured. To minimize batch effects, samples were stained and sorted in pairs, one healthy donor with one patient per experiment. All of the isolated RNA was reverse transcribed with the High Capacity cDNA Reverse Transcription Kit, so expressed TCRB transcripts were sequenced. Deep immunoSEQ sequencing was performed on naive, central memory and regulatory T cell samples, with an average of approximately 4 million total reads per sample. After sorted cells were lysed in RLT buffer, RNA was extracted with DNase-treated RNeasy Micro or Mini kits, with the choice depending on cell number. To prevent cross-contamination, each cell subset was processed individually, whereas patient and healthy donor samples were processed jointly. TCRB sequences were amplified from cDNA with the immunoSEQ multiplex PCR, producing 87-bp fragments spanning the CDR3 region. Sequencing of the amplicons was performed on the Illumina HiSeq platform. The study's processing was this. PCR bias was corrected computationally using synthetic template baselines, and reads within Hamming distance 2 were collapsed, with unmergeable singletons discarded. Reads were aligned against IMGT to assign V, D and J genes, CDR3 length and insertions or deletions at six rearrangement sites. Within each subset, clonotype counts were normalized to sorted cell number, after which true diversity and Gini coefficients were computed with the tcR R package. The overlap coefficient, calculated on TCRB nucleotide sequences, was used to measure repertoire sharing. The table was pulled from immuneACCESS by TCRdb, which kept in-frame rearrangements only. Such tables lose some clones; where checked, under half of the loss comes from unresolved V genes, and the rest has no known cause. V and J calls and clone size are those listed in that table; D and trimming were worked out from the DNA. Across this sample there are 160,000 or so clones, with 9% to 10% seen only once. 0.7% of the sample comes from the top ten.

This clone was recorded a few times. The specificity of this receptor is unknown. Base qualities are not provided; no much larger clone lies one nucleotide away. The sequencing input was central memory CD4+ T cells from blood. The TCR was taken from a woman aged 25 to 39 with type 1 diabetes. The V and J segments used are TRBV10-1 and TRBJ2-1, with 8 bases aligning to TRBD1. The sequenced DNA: TGCGCCAGCAGTGAGCAGGGGGCGGTGAATGAGCAGTTCTTC. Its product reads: CASSEQGAVNEQFF.